The rows below give T cell receptor beta chains drawn from one sample of a study of shared clonotypes between healthy human individuals. Data came from immunoSEQ multiplex PCR; TCRdb stores just in-frame clones and leaves some out. The table records about 1.4 million clones, roughly 96% of them present only once. The source material was naive CD4+ T cells sorted from blood. These receptors all come from a man aged 25 to 40 in good health. CDR3s include the opening cysteine and the closing phenylalanine or tryptophan. D genes are given only for firm matches. Size is stated for part of the rows, as once, few or many counts, or as a class when the clone is expanded.

clone size	V gene	J gene	D gene	CDR3 protein	CDR3 DNA
once	TRBV7-2	TRBJ2-2	TRBD2	CASSLGLAGGPHTGELFF	TGTGCCAGCAGCTTAGGCCTAGCGGGAGGGCCGCACACCGGGGAGCTGTTTTTT
NA	TRBV6-5	TRBJ1-5	NA	CASKESARQPQHF	TGTGCCAGCAAGGAATCAGCCCGTCAGCCCCAGCATTTT
once	TRBV4-3	TRBJ2-7	TRBD2	CASSQVLGRPGEQYF	TGCGCCAGCAGCCAAGTACTCGGGAGGCCAGGCGAGCAGTACTTC
NA	TRBV5-4	TRBJ2-7	NA	CASSKETGAYEQYF	TGTGCCAGCAGCAAAGAGACAGGTGCCTACGAGCAGTACTTC
once	TRBV7-6	TRBJ2-5	NA	CASSLALETQYF	TGTGCCAGCAGCTTAGCCTTGGAGACCCAGTACTTC
NA	TRBV7-9	TRBJ2-3	NA	CASSFKGGADTQYF	TGTGCCAGCAGCTTTAAGGGGGGCGCAGATACGCAGTATTTT
NA	TRBV10-3	TRBJ2-5	NA	CATRELGETQYF	TGTGCCACACGGGAGTTAGGTGAGACCCAGTACTTC
NA	TRBV7-6	TRBJ2-2	TRBD1	CASRGTGGNTGELFF	TGTGCCAGCAGGGGGACAGGGGGCAACACCGGGGAGCTGTTTTTT
NA	TRBV18	TRBJ2-5	NA	CASSSRQWETQYF	TGTGCCAGCTCATCAAGACAGTGGGAGACCCAGTACTTC
NA	TRBV18	TRBJ2-2	NA	CASSPRTKDTGELFF	TGTGCCAGCTCACCGAGGACTAAGGACACCGGGGAGCTGTTTTTT
NA	TRBV5-6	TRBJ2-7	TRBD2	CASSLGLAGGMLSSYEQYF	TGTGCCAGCAGCTTGGGTCTAGCGGGAGGTATGCTTAGCTCCTACGAGCAGTACTTC
NA	TRBV9	TRBJ2-3	TRBD2	CASSVVSGGTTSRRTDTQYF	TGTGCCAGCAGCGTAGTATCCGGGGGGACGACTAGCCGCCGAACAGATACGCAGTATTTT
NA	TRBV5-1	TRBJ2-1	TRBD2	CASSLAPSGTYNEQFF	TGCGCCAGCAGCTTGGCCCCTAGCGGGACTTACAATGAGCAGTTCTTC
NA	TRBV30	TRBJ2-7	NA	CAWSVSRPGEQYF	TGTGCCTGGAGTGTTTCAAGGCCTGGGGAGCAGTACTTC
NA	TRBV6-1	TRBJ2-4	NA	CASSVPGDGQYF	TGTGCCAGCAGTGTCCCGGGGGATGGTCAGTACTTC
NA	TRBV28	TRBJ2-1	NA	CASTLGSPYNEQFF	TGTGCCAGCACCTTGGGGTCCCCCTACAATGAGCAGTTCTTC
NA	TRBV7-9	TRBJ1-5	TRBD1	CASSPTGGGQPQHF	TGTGCCAGCAGCCCAACAGGGGGCGGTCAGCCCCAGCATTTT
NA	TRBV5-1	TRBJ1-2	TRBD1	CASRYPGQEHYGYTF	TGCGCCAGCAGATACCCCGGACAGGAGCATTATGGCTACACCTTC
NA	TRBV5-4	TRBJ2-3	NA	CASSLYLLATQADTQYF	TGTGCCAGCAGCTTGTATCTCTTAGCGACACAGGCGGATACGCAGTATTTT
NA	TRBV2	TRBJ2-1	TRBD2	CATGLARDYNEQFF	TGTGCCACCGGACTAGCGAGGGACTACAATGAGCAGTTCTTC
NA	TRBV28	TRBJ2-7	TRBD1	CASSSLTRTGYEQYF	TGTGCCAGCAGTTCGCTAACCCGGACAGGGTACGAGCAGTACTTC
NA	TRBV7-2	TRBJ2-1	TRBD2	CASSFPGLAGTYNEQFF	TGTGCCAGCAGCTTCCCGGGACTAGCGGGGACCTACAATGAGCAGTTCTTC
NA	TRBV18	TRBJ2-2	TRBD2	CASSNHRTSGINTGELFF	TGTGCCAGCTCAAATCATCGGACTAGCGGGATTAACACCGGGGAGCTGTTTTTT
once	TRBV10-1	TRBJ1-2	TRBD1	CASSESQGTGQTGGYTF	TGCGCCAGCAGTGAGTCTCAGGGAACGGGACAGACGGGGGGCTACACCTTC
NA	TRBV5-1	TRBJ2-2	NA	CASSFGHAPGELFF	TGCGCCAGCAGCTTCGGACACGCTCCCGGGGAGCTGTTTTTT
NA	TRBV7-9	TRBJ1-3	NA	CASSSLQLGNTIYF	TGTGCCAGCAGCTCCCTCCAGCTAGGAAACACCATATATTTT
once	TRBV4-2	TRBJ2-5	NA	CASSQGQRGGRETQYF	TGTGCCAGCAGCCAAGGACAGCGAGGGGGACGGGAGACCCAGTACTTC
NA	TRBV11-3	TRBJ2-7	NA	CASSKGIQGEQYF	TGTGCCAGCAGCAAGGGGATACAGGGCGAGCAGTACTTC
NA	TRBV5-1	TRBJ2-7	TRBD1	CASSKGQGANEQYF	TGCGCCAGCAGCAAAGGACAGGGGGCTAACGAGCAGTACTTC
NA	TRBV6-1	TRBJ2-4	NA	CASTGLAKNIQYF	TGTGCCAGCACAGGGTTAGCCAAAAACATTCAGTACTTC
NA	TRBV18	TRBJ1-2	TRBD1	CASSPERGGGYGYTF	TGTGCCAGCTCACCGGAAAGAGGGGGCGGCTATGGCTACACCTTC
NA	TRBV5-1	TRBJ2-1	TRBD2	CASGSTSGYNEQFF	TGCGCCAGCGGGTCAACTAGCGGGTACAATGAGCAGTTCTTC
NA	TRBV27	TRBJ2-7	NA	CASSRRHAGLYEQYF	TGTGCCAGCAGCCGACGTCACGCAGGGCTCTACGAGCAGTACTTC
NA	TRBV29-1	TRBJ1-1	TRBD1	CSADRTGNTEAFF	TGCAGCGCAGATCGGACAGGGAACACTGAAGCTTTCTTT
NA	TRBV2	TRBJ1-5	NA	CASSDTRNQPQHF	TGTGCCAGCAGTGACACGCGAAATCAGCCCCAGCATTTT
NA	TRBV5-1	TRBJ2-7	NA	CASSLGREAYEQYF	TGCGCCAGCAGCTTGGGACGGGAAGCCTACGAGCAGTACTTC
NA	TRBV5-4	TRBJ2-7	TRBD1	CASRTGQETYEQYF	TGTGCCAGCAGAACGGGACAGGAGACCTACGAGCAGTACTTC
once	TRBV4-3	TRBJ2-2	NA	CASSQGTRWNTGELFF	TGCGCCAGCAGCCAAGGGACGCGATGGAACACCGGGGAGCTGTTTTTT
NA	TRBV5-1	TRBJ2-2	NA	CASSLSGPGELFF	TGCGCCAGCAGCTTGTCGGGGCCCGGGGAGCTGTTTTTT
NA	TRBV18	TRBJ1-4	TRBD1	CASSPLKGARDEKLFF	TGTGCCAGCTCACCACTGAAGGGGGCGCGGGATGAAAAACTGTTTTTT
NA	TRBV21-1	TRBJ1-4	NA	CASSTFRDRRNEKLFF	TGTGCCAGCAGTACATTCCGGGACAGGAGAAATGAAAAACTGTTTTTT
NA	TRBV20-1	TRBJ2-1	NA	CSARLTLEQFF	TGCAGTGCTAGACTCACTCTTGAGCAGTTCTTC
once	TRBV2	TRBJ2-3	NA	CASRWRVGSDTQYF	TGTGCCAGCAGGTGGCGAGTGGGGTCCGATACGCAGTATTTT
NA	TRBV6-1	TRBJ2-7	NA	CASSETRTGGYEQYF	TGTGCCAGCAGTGAAACCAGGACGGGTGGCTACGAGCAGTACTTC
many	TRBV7-2	TRBJ2-2	NA	CASSRDVASGELFF	TGTGCCAGCAGCAGGGATGTGGCCTCCGGGGAGCTGTTTTTT
NA	TRBV2	TRBJ2-3	TRBD2	CASSSGRILSADTQYF	TGTGCCAGCAGTAGCGGGAGGATTCTGAGTGCAGATACGCAGTATTTT
NA	TRBV5-4	TRBJ2-5	TRBD1	CASSLGDRGKETQYF	TGTGCCAGCAGCCTGGGCGACAGGGGGAAAGAGACCCAGTACTTC
once	TRBV25-1	TRBJ2-2	NA	CASSDPGGNAGELFF	TGTGCCAGCAGTGACCCCGGGGGCAACGCCGGGGAGCTGTTTTTT
NA	TRBV11-2	TRBJ2-1	NA	CASSTYRGGYEQFF	TGTGCCAGCAGCACGTACAGGGGGGGCTATGAGCAGTTCTTC
NA	TRBV5-1	TRBJ2-2	TRBD2	CASSSGLAGGPETGELFF	TGCGCCAGCAGCTCTGGACTAGCGGGAGGGCCGGAAACCGGGGAGCTGTTTTTT
NA	TRBV18	TRBJ2-4	NA	CASSPLSRATWGNIQYF	TGTGCCAGCTCACCGCTCAGTAGGGCAACCTGGGGAAACATTCAGTACTTC
NA	TRBV7-2	TRBJ2-3	NA	CASSLVSGGVDTQYF	TGTGCCAGCAGCTTAGTGAGCGGAGGGGTGGATACGCAGTATTTT
NA	TRBV7-2	TRBJ1-2	TRBD1	CASSLGGQGASYGYTF	TGTGCCAGCAGCTTAGGGGGACAGGGGGCCAGCTATGGCTACACCTTC
NA	TRBV9	TRBJ2-3	TRBD2	CASSGITGLAGDTQYF	TGTGCCAGCAGCGGGATTACGGGACTAGCAGGAGATACGCAGTATTTT
NA	TRBV7-9	TRBJ1-1	NA	CASSLDAGTEAFF	TGTGCCAGCAGCTTAGACGCAGGGACTGAAGCTTTCTTT
NA	TRBV28	TRBJ2-7	NA	CASSFLNSYEQYF	TGTGCCAGCAGTTTTTTGAACTCCTACGAGCAGTACTTC
NA	TRBV7-9	TRBJ2-3	TRBD2	CASSPRLADTDTQYF	TGTGCCAGCAGCCCTCGACTAGCGGACACAGATACGCAGTATTTT
NA	TRBV7-8	TRBJ2-4	NA	CASSFIVGVAKNIQYF	TGTGCCAGCAGCTTTATTGTGGGAGTAGCCAAAAACATTCAGTACTTC
NA	TRBV5-8	TRBJ1-1	TRBD1	CASSGGVLAEAFF	TGTGCCAGCTCAGGGGGGGTTCTCGCTGAAGCTTTCTTT
NA	TRBV29-1	TRBJ2-3	NA	CSVVSGQSTDTQYF	TGCAGCGTTGTATCAGGGCAAAGCACAGATACGCAGTATTTT